This TCR beta chain was recorded in a study of spatial heterogeneity in lung cancer. Study as a whole: There were, on average, more than eight raw-read appearances for each unique TCR and UMI combination.

Remarks on this clonotype: Its antigen is currently unknown.

TCRdb recomputed calls from the 5' RACE reads with MiXCR, one row per CDR3 protein. This sample yields over 50,000 distinct CDR3 sequences, of which 7.5% to 9% are seen a single time; over 13% belongs to the top ten. As for time point: sample taken at primary tumor resection. Sequencing covered unsorted whole RNA taken from tumor, nontumor lung or frozen PBMC. Samples came from roughly 72 TRACERx patients with untreated early-stage lung cancer. Study-level findings and limits: Whereas they appeared in blood less at follow-up, ubiquitous expanded tumor TCRs appeared there more at resection.

The CDR3 has 15 residues. V gave up 4 bases and J gave up 3 bases, with 14 bases separating them. This TCR came from a female donor with early-stage non-small cell lung cancer. Sequenced here: PBMCs, sampled at surgery. The gene calls are TRBV12-3 or TRBV12-4 and TRBJ2-3; perhaps TRBD2 as D (6 bases). Here the CDR3 reads CASSWGSAGTDTQYF. Written as DNA, the CDR3 is TGTGCCAGCAGTTGGGGGAGCGCGGGGACAGATACGCAGTATTTT.